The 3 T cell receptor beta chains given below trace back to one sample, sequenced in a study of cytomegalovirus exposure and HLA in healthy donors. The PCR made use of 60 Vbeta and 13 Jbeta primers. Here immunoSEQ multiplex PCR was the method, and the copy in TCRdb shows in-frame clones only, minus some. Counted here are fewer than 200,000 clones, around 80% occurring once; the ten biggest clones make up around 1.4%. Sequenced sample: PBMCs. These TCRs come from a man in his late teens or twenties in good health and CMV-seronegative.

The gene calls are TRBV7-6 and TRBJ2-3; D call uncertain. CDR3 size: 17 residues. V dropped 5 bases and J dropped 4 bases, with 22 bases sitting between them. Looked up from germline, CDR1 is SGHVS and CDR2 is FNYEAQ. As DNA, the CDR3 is TGTGCCAGCAGCCAAGGTCTGACAAAAGAACTTCCAGATACGCAGTATTTT. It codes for CASSQGLTKELPDTQYF. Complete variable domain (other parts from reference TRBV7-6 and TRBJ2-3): GAGVSQSPRYKVTKRGQDVALRCDPISGHVSLYWYRQALGQGPEFLTYFNYEAQQDKSGLPNDRFSAERPEGSISTLTIQRTEQRDSAMYRCASSQGLTKELPDTQYFGPGTRLTVL.

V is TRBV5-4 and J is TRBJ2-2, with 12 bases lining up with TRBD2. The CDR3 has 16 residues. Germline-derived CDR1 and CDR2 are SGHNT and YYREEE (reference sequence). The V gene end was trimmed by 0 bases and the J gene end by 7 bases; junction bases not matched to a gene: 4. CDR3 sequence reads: CASSLETSGSHGELFF. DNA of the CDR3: TGTGCCAGCAGCTTGGAGACTAGCGGGAGCCACGGGGAGCTGTTTTTT. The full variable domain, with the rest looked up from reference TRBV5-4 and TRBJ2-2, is ETGVTQSPTHLIKTRGQQVTLRCSSQSGHNTVSWYQQALGQGPQFIFQYYREEENGRGNFPPRFSGLQFPNYSSELNVNALELDDSALYLCASSLETSGSHGELFFGEGSRLTVL.

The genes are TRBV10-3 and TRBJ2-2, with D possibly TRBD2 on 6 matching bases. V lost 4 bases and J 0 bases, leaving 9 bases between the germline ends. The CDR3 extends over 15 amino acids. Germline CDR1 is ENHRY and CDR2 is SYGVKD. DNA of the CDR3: TGTGCCATCAGTGTTGGGACTCCGAACACCGGGGAGCTGTTTTTT. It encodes CAISVGTPNTGELFF.